This TCR beta chain was captured by sequencing in a study of blood T cell repertoires in COVID-19. The assay was immunoSEQ multiplex PCR, and TCRdb's table has in-frame clones only and misses some. The sample includes under 150,000 clones, 85% of them seen just once. The germline V gene has CDR1 LNHDA and CDR2 SQIVND (reference sequence). V dropped 6 bases and J dropped 2; count of bases not matched to a gene: 6. The CDR3 is 15 amino acids. The TCR originated in a woman between 40 and 50 years old with active or convalescent COVID-19. The rearrangement links TRBV19 to TRBJ1-4; 7 positions agree with TRBD1. The sequencing input was peripheral blood. The CDR3 loop reads CASRRRQGTNEKLFF. For the CDR3, the DNA is TGTGCCAGTAGGCGCCGACAGGGTACTAATGAAAAACTGTTTTTT.